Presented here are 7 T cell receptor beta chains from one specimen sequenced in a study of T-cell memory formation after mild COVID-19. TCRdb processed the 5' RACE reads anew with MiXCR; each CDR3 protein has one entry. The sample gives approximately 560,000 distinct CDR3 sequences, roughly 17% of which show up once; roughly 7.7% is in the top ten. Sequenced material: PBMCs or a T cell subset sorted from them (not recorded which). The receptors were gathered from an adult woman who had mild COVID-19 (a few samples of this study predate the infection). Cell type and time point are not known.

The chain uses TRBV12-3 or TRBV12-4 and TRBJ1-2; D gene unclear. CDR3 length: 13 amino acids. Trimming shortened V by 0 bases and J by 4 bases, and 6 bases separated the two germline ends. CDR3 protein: CASSLAPIYGYTF. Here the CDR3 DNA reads TGTGCCAGCAGTTTAGCGCCCATCTATGGCTACACCTTC.

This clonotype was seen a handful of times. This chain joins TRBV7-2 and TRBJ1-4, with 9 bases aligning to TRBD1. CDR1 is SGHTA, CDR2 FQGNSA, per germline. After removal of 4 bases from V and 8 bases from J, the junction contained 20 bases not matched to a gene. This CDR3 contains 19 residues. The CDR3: CASSYTPQGAWLGKEKLFF. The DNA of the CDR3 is TGTGCCAGCAGCTACACCCCACAGGGGGCATGGCTCGGGAAAGAAAAACTGTTTTTT.

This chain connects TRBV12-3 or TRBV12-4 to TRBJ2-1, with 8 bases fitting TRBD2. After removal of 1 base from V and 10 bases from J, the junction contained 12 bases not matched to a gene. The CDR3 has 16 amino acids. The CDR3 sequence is CASSLGGSGGVWEQFF. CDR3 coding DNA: TGTGCCAGCAGTTTAGGAGGGAGCGGGGGCGTTTGGGAGCAGTTCTTC.

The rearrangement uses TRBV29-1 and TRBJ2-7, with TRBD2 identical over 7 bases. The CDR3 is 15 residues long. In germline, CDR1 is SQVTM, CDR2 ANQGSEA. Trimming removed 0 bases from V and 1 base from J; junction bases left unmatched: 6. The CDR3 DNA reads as TGCAGCGTTGAAGACGGGGGGACGGGATCCTACGAGCAGTACTTC. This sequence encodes CSVEDGGTGSYEQYF.

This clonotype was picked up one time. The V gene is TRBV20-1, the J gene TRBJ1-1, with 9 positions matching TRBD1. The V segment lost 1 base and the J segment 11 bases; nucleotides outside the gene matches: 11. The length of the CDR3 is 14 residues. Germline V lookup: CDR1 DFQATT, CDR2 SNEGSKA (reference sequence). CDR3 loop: CSARAGTGSPSAFF. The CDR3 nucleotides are TGCAGTGCTAGAGCCGGGACAGGGAGTCCGTCGGCTTTCTTT.

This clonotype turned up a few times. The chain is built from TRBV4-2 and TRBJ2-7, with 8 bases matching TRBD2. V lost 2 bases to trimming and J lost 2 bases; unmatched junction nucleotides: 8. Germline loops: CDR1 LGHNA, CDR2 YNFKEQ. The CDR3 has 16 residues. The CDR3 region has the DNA TGTGCCAGCAGCCAACCTGGGACTAGTAGCGCCTACGAGCAGTACTTC. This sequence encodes CASSQPGTSSAYEQYF.

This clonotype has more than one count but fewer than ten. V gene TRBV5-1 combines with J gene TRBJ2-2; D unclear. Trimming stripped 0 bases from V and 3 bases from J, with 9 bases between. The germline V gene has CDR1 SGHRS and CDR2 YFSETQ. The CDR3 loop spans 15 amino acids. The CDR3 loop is CASSLEPTDTGELFF. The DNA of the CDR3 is TGCGCCAGCAGCTTGGAACCGACCGACACCGGGGAGCTGTTTTTT.